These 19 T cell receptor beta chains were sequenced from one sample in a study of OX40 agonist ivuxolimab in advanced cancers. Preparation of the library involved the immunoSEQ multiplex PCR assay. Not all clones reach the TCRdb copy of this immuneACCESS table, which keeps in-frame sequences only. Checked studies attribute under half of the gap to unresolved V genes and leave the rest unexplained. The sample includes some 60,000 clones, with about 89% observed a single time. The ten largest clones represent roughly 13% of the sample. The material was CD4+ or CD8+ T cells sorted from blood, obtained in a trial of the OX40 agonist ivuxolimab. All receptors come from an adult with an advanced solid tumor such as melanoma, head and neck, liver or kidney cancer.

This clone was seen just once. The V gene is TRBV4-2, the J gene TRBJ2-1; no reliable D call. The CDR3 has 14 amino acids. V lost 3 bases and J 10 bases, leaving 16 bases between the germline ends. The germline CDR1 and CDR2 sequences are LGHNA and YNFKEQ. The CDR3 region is CASSQVVGSVEQFF. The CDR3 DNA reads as TGTGCCAGCAGCCAGGTAGTAGGGTCAGTGGAGCAGTTCTTC.

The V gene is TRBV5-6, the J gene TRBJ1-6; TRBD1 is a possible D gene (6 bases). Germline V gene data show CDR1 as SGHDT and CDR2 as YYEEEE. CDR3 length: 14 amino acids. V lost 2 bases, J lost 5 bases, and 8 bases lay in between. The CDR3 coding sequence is TGTGCCAGCAGCTTTCAGGGGAATAATTCACCCCTCCACTTT. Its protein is CASSFQGNNSPLHF.

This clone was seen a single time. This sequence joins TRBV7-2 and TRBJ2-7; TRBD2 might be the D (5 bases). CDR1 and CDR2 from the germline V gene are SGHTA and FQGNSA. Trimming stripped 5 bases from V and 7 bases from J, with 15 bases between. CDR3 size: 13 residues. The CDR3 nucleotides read TGTGCCAGCAGCGCGTGGACTGATGGGGAGCAGTACTTC. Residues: CASSAWTDGEQYF.

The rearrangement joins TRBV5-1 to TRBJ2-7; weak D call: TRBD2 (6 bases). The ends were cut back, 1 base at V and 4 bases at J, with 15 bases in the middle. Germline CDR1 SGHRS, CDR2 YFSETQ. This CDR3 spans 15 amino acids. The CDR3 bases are TGCGCCAGCAGCTTGATCGGGACTCCCAGTTACGAGCAGTACTTC. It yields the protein CASSLIGTPSYEQYF.

CDR3 in DNA: TGCAGCGTTCGGGGCAGTCCCGGCTTTGACACTGAAGCTTTCTTT. It specifies CSVRGSPGFDTEAFF. The chain uses TRBV29-1 and TRBJ1-1; a weak D match, TRBD1 (5 bases). CDR1 is SQVTM and CDR2 is ANQGSEA in the germline V gene. V lost 5 bases to trimming and J lost 3 bases, with 19 bases between them. CDR3 length equals 15 residues.

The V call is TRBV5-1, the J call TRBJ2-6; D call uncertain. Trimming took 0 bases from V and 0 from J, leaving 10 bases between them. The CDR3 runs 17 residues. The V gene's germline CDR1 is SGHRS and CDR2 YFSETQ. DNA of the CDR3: TGCGCCAGCAGCTTGGGGTCCACGAACTCTGGGGCCAACGTCCTGACTTTC. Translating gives CASSLGSTNSGANVLTF.

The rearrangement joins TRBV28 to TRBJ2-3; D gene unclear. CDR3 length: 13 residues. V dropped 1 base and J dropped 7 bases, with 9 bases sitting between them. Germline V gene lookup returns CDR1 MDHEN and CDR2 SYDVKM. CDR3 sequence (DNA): TGTGCCAGCAGTTTATATCGACTCAATACGCAGTATTTT. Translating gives CASSLYRLNTQYF. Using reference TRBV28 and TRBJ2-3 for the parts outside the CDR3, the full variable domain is DVKVTQSSRYLVKRTGEKVFLECVQDMDHENMFWYRQDPGLGLRLIYFSYDVKMKEKGDIPEGYSVSREKKERFSLILESASTNQTSMYLCASSLYRLNTQYFGPGTRLTVL.

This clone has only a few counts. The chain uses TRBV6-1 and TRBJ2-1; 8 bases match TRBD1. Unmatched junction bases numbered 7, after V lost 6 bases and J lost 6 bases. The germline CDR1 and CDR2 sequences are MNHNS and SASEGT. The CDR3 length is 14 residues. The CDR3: CASRVTGVVNEQFF. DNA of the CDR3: TGTGCCAGCAGGGTGACAGGGGTGGTCAATGAGCAGTTCTTC.

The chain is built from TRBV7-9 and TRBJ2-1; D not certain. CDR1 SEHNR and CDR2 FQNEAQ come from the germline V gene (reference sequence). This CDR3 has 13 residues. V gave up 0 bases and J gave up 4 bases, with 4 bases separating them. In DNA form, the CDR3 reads TGTGCCAGCAGCTTAGCCTCTTACAATGAGCAGTTCTTC. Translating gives CASSLASYNEQFF.

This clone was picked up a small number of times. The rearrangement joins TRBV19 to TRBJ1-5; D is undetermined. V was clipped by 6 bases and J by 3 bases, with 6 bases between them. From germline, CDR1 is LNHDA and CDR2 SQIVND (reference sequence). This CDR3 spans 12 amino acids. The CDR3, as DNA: TGTGCCAGTAGGTCCCTCAATCAGCCCCAGCATTTT. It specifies CASRSLNQPQHF. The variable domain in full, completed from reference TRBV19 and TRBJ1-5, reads DGGITQSPKYLFRKEGQNVTLSCEQNLNHDAMYWYRQDPGQGLRLIYYSQIVNDFQKGDIAEGYSVSREKKESFPLTVTSAQKNPTAFYLCASRSLNQPQHFGDGTRLSIL.

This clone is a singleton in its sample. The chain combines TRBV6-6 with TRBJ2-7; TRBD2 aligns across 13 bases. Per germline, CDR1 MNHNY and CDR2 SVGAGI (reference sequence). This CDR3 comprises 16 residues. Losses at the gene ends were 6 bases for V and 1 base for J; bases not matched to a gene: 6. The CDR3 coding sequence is TGTGCCAGCAGCCGCGGACTAGCGGGAGATTCCTACGAGCAGTACTTC. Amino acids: CASSRGLAGDSYEQYF.

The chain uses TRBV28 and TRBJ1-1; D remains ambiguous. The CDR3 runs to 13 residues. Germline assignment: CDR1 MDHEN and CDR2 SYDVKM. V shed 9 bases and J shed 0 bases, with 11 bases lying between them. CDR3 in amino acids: CASGLLMNTEAFF. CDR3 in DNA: TGTGCCAGTGGTCTCCTCATGAACACTGAAGCTTTCTTT.

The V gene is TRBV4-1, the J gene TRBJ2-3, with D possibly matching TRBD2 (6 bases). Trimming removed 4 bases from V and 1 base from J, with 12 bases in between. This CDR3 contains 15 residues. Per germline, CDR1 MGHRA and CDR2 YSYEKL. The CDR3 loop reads CASSPETRRTDTQYF. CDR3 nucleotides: TGCGCCAGCAGCCCAGAGACTAGGCGCACAGATACGCAGTATTTT.

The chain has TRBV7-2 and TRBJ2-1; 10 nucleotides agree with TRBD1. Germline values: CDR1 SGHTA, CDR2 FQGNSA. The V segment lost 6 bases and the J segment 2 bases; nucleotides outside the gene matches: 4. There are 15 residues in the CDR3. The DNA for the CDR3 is TGTGCCAGCAGAAAAGGACAGGGGGCCTACAATGAGCAGTTCTTC. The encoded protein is CASRKGQGAYNEQFF. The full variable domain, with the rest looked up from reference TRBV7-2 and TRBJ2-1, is GAGVSQSPSNKVTEKGKDVELRCDPISGHTALYWYRQSLGQGLEFLIYFQGNSAPDKSGLPSDRFSAERTGGSVSTLTIQRTQQEDSAVYLCASRKGQGAYNEQFFGPGTRLTVL.

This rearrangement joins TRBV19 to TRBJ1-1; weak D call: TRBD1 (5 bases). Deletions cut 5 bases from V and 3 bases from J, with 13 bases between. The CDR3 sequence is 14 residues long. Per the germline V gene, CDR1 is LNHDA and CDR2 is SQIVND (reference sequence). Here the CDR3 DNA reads TGTGCCAGTAGTGTCGACAGCCTATACACTGAAGCTTTCTTT. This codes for CASSVDSLYTEAFF.

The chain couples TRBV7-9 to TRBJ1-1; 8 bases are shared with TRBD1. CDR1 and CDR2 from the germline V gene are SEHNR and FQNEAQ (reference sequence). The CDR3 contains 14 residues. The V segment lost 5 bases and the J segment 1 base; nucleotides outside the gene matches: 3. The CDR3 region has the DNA TGTGCCAGCAGCCGCGGACAGGGGAACACTGAAGCTTTCTTT. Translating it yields CASSRGQGNTEAFF.

This CDR3 reads CASSFRGVRETEAFF. Written as DNA, the CDR3 is TGTGCCAGCAGCTTCCGGGGGGTTAGAGAAACTGAAGCTTTCTTT. The rearrangement uses TRBV5-6 and TRBJ1-1; weak D call: TRBD1 (5 bases). With 2 bases removed from V and 5 bases from J, the gap between germline ends came to 16 bases. CDR3 length: 15 amino acids. Germline V lookup: CDR1 SGHDT, CDR2 YYEEEE.

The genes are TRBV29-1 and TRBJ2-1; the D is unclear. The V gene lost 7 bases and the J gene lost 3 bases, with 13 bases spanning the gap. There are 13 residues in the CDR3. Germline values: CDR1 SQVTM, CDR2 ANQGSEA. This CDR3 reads CSAEQPVYNEQFF. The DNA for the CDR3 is TGCAGCGCCGAGCAGCCAGTCTACAATGAGCAGTTCTTC.

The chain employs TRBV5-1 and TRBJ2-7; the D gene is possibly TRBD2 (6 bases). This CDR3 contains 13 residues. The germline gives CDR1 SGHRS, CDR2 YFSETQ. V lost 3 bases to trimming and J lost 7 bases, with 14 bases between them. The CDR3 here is CASSWSFGGEQYF. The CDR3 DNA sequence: TGCGCCAGCAGCTGGAGCTTCGGGGGAGAGCAGTACTTC.